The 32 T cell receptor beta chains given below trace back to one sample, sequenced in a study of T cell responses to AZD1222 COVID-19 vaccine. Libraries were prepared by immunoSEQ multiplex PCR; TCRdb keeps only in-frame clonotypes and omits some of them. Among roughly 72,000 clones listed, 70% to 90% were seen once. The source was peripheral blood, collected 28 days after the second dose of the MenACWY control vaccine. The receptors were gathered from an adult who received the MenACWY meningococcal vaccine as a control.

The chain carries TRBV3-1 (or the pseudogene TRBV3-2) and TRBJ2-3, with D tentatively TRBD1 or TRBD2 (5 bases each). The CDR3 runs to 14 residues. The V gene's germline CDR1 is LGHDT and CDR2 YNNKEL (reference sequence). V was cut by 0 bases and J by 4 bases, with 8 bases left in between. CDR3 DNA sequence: TGTGCCAGCAGCCAAGAGACGGGGCCAGATACGCAGTATTTT. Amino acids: CASSQETGPDTQYF.

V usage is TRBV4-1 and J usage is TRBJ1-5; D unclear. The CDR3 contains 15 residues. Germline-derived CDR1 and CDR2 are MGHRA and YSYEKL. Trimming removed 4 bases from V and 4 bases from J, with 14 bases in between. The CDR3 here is CASSPSNLGNQPQHF. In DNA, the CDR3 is TGCGCCAGCAGCCCGAGTAACTTGGGGAATCAGCCCCAGCATTTT.

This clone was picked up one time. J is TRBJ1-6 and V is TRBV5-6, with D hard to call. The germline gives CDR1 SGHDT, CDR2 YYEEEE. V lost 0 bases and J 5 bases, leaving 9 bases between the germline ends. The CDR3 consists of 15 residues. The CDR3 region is CASSLVGSDNSPLHF. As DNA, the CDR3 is TGTGCCAGCAGCTTGGTAGGGTCGGATAATTCACCCCTCCACTTT.

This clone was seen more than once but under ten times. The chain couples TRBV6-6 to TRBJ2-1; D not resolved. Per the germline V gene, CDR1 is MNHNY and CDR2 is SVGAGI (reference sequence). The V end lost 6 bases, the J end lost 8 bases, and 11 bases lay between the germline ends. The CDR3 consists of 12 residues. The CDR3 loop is CASSADGDEQFF. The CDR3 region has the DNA TGTGCCAGCAGCGCGGATGGCGATGAGCAGTTCTTC.

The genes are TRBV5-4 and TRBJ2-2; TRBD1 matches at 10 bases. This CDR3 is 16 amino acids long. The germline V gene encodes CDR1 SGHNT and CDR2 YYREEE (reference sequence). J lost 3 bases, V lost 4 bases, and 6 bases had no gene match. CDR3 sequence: CASSPGTGVDTGELFF. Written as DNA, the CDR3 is TGTGCCAGCAGCCCAGGGACAGGGGTAGACACCGGGGAGCTGTTTTTT.

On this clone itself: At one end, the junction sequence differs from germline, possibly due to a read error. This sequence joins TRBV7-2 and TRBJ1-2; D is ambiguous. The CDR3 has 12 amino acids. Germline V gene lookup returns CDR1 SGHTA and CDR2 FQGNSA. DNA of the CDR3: TGTGCCAGCAGCTCGGCGGACTATGGCGACACCTTC. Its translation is CASSSADYGDTF.

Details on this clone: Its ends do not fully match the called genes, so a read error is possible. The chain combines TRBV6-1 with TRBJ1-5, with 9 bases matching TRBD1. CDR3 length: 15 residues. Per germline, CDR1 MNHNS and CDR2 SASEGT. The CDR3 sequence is CVSSEGDRESQPQHF. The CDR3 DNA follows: TGTGTCAGCAGTGAGGGGGACAGGGAAAGTCAGCCCCAGCATTTT.

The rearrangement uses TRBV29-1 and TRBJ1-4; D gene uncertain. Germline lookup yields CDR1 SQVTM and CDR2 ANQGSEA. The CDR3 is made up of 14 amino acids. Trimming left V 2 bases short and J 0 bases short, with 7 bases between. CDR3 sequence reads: CSVEIATTNEKLFF. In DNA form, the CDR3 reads TGCAGCGTTGAAATCGCCACAACTAATGAAAAACTGTTTTTT.

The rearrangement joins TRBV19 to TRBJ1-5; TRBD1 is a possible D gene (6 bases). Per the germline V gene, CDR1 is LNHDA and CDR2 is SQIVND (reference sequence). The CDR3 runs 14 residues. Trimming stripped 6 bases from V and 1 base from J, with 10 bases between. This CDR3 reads CASRGARSNQPQHF. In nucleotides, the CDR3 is TGTGCCAGTAGGGGGGCTCGGAGCAATCAGCCCCAGCATTTT.

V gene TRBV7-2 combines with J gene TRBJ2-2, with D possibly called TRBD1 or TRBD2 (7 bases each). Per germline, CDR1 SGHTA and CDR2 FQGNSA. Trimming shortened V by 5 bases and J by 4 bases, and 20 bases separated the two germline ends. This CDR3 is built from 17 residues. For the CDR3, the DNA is TGTGCCAGCAGCCCTCGGGGAGGGGGCATGAGCACCGGGGAGCTGTTTTTT. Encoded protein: CASSPRGGGMSTGELFF.

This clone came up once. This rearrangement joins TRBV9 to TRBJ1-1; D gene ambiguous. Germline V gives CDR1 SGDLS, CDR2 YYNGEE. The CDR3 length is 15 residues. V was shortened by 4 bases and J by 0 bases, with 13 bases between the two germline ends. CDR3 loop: CASSPQTLVNTEAFF. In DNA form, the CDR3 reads TGTGCCAGCAGCCCCCAAACCCTCGTGAACACTGAAGCTTTCTTT.

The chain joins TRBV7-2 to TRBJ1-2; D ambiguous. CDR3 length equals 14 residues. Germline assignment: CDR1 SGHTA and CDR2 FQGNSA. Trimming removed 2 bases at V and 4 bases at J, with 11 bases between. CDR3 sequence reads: CASSLFSESYGYTF. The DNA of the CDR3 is TGTGCCAGCAGCTTATTCAGTGAGAGCTATGGCTACACCTTC. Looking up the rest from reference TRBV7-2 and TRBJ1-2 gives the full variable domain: GAGVSQSPSNKVTEKGKDVELRCDPISGHTALYWYRQSLGQGLEFLIYFQGNSAPDKSGLPSDRFSAERTGGSVSTLTIQRTQQEDSAVYLCASSLFSESYGYTFGSGTRLTVV.

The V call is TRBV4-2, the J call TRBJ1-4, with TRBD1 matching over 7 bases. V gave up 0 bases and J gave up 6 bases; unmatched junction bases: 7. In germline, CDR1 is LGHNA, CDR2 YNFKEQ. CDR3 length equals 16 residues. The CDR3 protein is CASSQDTRGNYEKLFF. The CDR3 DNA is TGTGCCAGCAGCCAAGACACCAGGGGGAATTATGAAAAACTGTTTTTT.

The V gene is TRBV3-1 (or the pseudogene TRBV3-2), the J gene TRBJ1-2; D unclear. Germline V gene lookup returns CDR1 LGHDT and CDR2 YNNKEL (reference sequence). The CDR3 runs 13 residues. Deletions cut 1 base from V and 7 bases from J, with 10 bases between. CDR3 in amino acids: CASSQGSVGGYTF. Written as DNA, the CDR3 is TGTGCCAGCAGCCAAGGGTCAGTGGGTGGCTACACCTTC.

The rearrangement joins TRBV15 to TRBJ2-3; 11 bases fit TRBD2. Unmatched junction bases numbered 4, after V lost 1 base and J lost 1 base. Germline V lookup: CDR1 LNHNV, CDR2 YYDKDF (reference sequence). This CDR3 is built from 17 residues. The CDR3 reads CATSRGLTSGGTDTQYF. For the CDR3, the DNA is TGTGCCACCAGCAGAGGGTTGACTAGCGGGGGCACAGATACGCAGTATTTT.

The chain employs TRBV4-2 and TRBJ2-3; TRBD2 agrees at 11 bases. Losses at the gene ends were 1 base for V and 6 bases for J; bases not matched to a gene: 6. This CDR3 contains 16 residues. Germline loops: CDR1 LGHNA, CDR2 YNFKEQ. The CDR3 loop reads CASSQGLAGTRDTQYF. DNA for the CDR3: TGTGCCAGCAGCCAAGGACTAGCGGGGACCCGGGATACGCAGTATTTT.

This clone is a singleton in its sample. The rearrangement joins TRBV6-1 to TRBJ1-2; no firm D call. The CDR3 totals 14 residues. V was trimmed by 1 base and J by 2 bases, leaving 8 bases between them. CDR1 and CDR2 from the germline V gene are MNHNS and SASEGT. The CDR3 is CASSEGPQNYGYTF. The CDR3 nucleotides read TGTGCCAGCAGTGAAGGCCCCCAGAACTATGGCTACACCTTC.

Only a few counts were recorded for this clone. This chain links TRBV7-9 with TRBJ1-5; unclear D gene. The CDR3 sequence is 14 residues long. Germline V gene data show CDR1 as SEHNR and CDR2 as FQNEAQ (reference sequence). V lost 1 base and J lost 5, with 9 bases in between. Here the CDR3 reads CASSLGSKHQPQHF. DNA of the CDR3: TGTGCCAGCAGCTTAGGCAGCAAACATCAGCCCCAGCATTTT.

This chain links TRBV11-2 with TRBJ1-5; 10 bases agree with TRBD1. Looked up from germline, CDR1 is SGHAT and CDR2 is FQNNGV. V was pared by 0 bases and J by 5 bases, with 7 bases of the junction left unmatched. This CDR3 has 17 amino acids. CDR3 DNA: TGTGCCAGCAGCTTAGATCGCGGGACAGGGGTTGATCAGCCCCAGCATTTT. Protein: CASSLDRGTGVDQPQHF.

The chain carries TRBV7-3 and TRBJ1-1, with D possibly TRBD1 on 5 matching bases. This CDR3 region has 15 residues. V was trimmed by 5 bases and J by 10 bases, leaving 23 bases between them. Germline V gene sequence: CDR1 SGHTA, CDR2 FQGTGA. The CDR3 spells CASSPDGTRGGGAFF. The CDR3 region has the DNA TGTGCCAGCAGCCCCGATGGGACTAGGGGAGGCGGAGCTTTCTTT. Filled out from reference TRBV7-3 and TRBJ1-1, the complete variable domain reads GAGVSQTPSNKVTEKGKYVELRCDPISGHTALYWYRQSLGQGPEFLIYFQGTGAADDSGLPNDRFFAVRPEGSVSTLKIQRTERGDSAVYLCASSPDGTRGGGAFFGQGTRLTVV.

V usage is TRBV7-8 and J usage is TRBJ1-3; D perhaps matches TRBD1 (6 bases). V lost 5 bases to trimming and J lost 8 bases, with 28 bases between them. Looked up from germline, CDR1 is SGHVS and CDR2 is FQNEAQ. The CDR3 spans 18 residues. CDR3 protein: CASSPRPNRVRAEDTIYF. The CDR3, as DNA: TGTGCCAGCAGCCCAAGGCCGAACAGGGTTCGCGCAGAAGACACCATATATTTT.

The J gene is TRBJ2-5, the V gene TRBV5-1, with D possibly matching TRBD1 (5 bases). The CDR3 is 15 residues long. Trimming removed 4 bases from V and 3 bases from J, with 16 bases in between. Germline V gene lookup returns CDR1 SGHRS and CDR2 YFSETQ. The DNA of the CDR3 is TGCGCCAGCAGCAACCACCCAGGGTGGGAAGAGACCCAGTACTTC. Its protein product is CASSNHPGWEETQYF.

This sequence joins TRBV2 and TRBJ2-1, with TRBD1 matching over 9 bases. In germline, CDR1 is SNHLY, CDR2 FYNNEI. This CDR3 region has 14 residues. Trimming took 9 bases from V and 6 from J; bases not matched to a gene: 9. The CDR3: CASGGTGYSNEQFF. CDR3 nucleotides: TGTGCCAGTGGCGGGACAGGGTATAGCAATGAGCAGTTCTTC.

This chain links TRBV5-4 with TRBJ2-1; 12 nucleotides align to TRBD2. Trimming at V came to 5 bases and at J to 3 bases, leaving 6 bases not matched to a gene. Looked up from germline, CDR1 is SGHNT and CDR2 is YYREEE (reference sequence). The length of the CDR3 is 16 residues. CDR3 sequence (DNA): TGTGCCAGCAGTTCGACTAGCGGGGGATTCTACAATGAGCAGTTCTTC. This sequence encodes CASSSTSGGFYNEQFF.

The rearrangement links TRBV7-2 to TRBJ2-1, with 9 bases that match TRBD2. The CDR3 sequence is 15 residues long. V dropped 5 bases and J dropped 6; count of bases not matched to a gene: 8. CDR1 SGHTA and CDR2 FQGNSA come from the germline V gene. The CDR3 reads CASSPRTSEVNEQFF. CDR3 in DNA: TGTGCCAGCAGCCCTCGGACTAGCGAGGTCAATGAGCAGTTCTTC.

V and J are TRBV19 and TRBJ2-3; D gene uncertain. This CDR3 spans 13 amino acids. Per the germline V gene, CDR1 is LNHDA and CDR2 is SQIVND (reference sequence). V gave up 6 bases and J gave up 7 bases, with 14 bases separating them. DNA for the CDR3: TGTGCCAGTAGCCCCTTGGTAGGAAATACGCAGTATTTT. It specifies CASSPLVGNTQYF.

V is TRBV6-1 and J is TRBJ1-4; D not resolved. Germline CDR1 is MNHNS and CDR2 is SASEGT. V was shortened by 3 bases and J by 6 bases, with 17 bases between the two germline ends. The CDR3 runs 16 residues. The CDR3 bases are TGTGCCAGCAGTGACCCCGTACTGGACCGCTATGAAAAACTGTTTTTT. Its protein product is CASSDPVLDRYEKLFF.

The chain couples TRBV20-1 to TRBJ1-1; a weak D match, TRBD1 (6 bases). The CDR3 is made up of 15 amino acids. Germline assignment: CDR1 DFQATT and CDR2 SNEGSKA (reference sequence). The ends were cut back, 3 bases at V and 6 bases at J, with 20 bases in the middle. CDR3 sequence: CSASELLPGESEAFF. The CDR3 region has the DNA TGCAGTGCTAGTGAGCTACTCCCAGGGGAATCTGAAGCTTTCTTT.

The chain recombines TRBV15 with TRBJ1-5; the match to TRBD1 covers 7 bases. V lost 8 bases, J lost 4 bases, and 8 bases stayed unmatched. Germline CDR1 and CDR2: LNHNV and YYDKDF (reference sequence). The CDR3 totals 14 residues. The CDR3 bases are TGTGCCACCCCGGACAGGCCGGTTAATCAGCCCCAGCATTTT. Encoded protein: CATPDRPVNQPQHF. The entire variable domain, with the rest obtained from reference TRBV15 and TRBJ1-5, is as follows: DAMVIQNPRYQVTQFGKPVTLSCSQTLNHNVMYWYQQKSSQAPKLLFHYYDKDFNNEADTPDNFQSRRPNTSFCFLDIRSPGLGDTAMYLCATPDRPVNQPQHFGDGTRLSIL.

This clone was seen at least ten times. The CDR3 DNA reads TGTGCCAGCAGCTTGGTACGCAGGGCCCACGAGCAGTACTTC. Its protein product is CASSLVRRAHEQYF. The chain has TRBV5-6 and TRBJ2-7, with a weak D call TRBD1 (5 bases). The CDR3 is made up of 14 amino acids. V was pared by 0 bases and J by 5 bases, with 12 bases between. The germline gives CDR1 SGHDT, CDR2 YYEEEE.

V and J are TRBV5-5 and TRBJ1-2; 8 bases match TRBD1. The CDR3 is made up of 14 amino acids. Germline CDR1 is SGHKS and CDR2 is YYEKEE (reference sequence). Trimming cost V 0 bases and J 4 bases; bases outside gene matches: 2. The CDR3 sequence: CASSLGGQAYGYTF. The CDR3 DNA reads TGTGCCAGCAGCTTGGGGGGACAGGCCTATGGCTACACCTTC.

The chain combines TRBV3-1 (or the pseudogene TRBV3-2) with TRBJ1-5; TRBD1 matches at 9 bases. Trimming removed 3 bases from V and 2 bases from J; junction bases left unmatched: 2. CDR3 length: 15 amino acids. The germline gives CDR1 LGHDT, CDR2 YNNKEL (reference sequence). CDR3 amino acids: CASSQDRGGNQPQHF. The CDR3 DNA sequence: TGTGCCAGCAGCCAGGACAGGGGAGGCAATCAGCCCCAGCATTTT.